There are a few counts of the clone carrying this T cell receptor (beta chain). The source of the sample is a study of T cells in Graves' hyperthyroidism and ophthalmopathy. Graves' hyperthyroidism without ophthalmopathy progression within 18 months was termed stable. RNA transcripts gave rise to amplified TCR beta CDR3 regions. First-round RT-PCR with HTBI primers amplified the TCR CDR3 region. One entry per CDR3 protein, called by TCRdb with MiXCR from the multiplex PCR reads. The data show around 210,000 distinct CDR3 sequences, with about 15% seen just once and roughly 50% held by the top ten. Germline V gives CDR1 MNHGY, CDR2 SVAAGI. This CDR3 is 13 amino acids long. V was pared by 4 bases and J by 3 bases, with 2 bases of the junction left unmatched.

This sequence joins TRBV6-9 and TRBJ1-2; 7 bases align to TRBD1. The TCR originated in a woman aged 45-59 years with Graves' hyperthyroidism. Source material: blood. CDR3 region: CASSLQGYYGYTF. In DNA, the CDR3 is TGTGCCAGCAGTTTACAGGGGTACTATGGCTACACCTTC.